Given below is one T cell receptor beta chain in context. Its antigen is undetermined. Using immunoSEQ multiplex PCR, the repertoire was profiled, and TCRdb retains in-frame clones only, with some absent. Among fewer than 20,000 clones listed, roughly 81% were seen once. This sample was taken from a study of OX40 agonist ivuxolimab in advanced cancers. Study findings and constraints: Near-lowest levels of clonal expansion characterized partial responders at 0.1-3.0 mg/kg.

From germline, CDR1 is SNHLY and CDR2 FYNNEI. J lost 4 bases, V lost 4 bases, and 9 bases had no gene match. The CDR3 spans 16 residues. Prior autoimmune disease or systemic immunosuppression barred patients. Patients had blood sampled at baseline and again on cycle 4 day 1 and cycle 7 day 1. This chain uses TRBV2 with TRBJ2-1, with 8 bases that match TRBD1. The source was CD4+ or CD8+ T cells sorted from blood, collected in a trial of the OX40 agonist ivuxolimab. This sequence originates from an adult with an advanced solid tumor such as melanoma, head and neck, liver or kidney cancer. CDR3 nucleotides: TGTGCCAGCAGTGTTGGCTGGACAGGGTTGTACAATGAGCAGTTCTTC. This translates into CASSVGWTGLYNEQFF.